The next 26 T cell receptor beta chains were all read from a single sample in a study of blood T cell repertoires in COVID-19. The repertoire was sequenced with immunoSEQ multiplex PCR; TCRdb's copy has only in-frame clones and lacks some. This repertoire shows around 250,000 clones, around 88% found once; its top ten account for 4.5% to 6.5%. Sequencing was performed on peripheral blood. These receptors all come from a man older than 75 with acute or convalescent COVID-19.

The chain is built from TRBV19 and TRBJ2-1, with 13 bases that match TRBD2. The V segment lost 6 bases and the J segment 6 bases; nucleotides outside the gene matches: 5. The germline V gene encodes CDR1 LNHDA and CDR2 SQIVND (reference sequence). CDR3 size: 15 residues. In DNA form, the CDR3 reads TGTGCCAGTAGACCAGGGACTAGCGGGGTCAATGAGCAGTTCTTC. Its translation: CASRPGTSGVNEQFF.

The chain joins TRBV27 to TRBJ2-5; 7 nucleotides match TRBD2. Germline trimming cut 3 bases from V and 5 bases from J; bases unmatched to any gene: 9. Germline lookup yields CDR1 MNHEY and CDR2 SMNVEV (reference sequence). The CDR3 has 15 residues. The CDR3 coding sequence is TGTGCCAGCAGTTTGGGGGGGGGTTTACGGGAGACCCAGTACTTC. Translated, it gives CASSLGGGLRETQYF.

This rearrangement joins TRBV3-1 (or the pseudogene TRBV3-2) to TRBJ2-3; tentative D call: TRBD1 (6 bases). Deletions cut 1 base from V and 2 bases from J, with 13 bases between. There are 16 residues in the CDR3. From germline, CDR1 is LGHDT and CDR2 YNNKEL (reference sequence). Here the CDR3 reads CASSQGDTTLTDTQYF. As DNA, the CDR3 is TGTGCCAGCAGCCAAGGGGACACTACTCTCACAGATACGCAGTATTTT.

The chain's CDR3 is CASSPYSGGGAKNIQYF. The CDR3 DNA follows: TGTGCCAGCAGCCCATATAGCGGGGGGGGAGCCAAAAACATTCAGTACTTC. V and J are TRBV5-4 and TRBJ2-4; 11 positions match TRBD2. This CDR3 comprises 17 residues. Germline V gene sequence: CDR1 SGHNT, CDR2 YYREEE (reference sequence). Unmatched junction bases numbered 6, after V lost 4 bases and J lost 0 bases.

V gene TRBV6-5 combines with J gene TRBJ2-1; D unresolved. The CDR3 is made up of 11 amino acids. V dropped 9 bases and J dropped 4 bases, with 7 bases sitting between them. Per germline, CDR1 MNHEY and CDR2 SVGAGI. CDR3 residues: CASTLYNEQFF. The CDR3 DNA follows: TGTGCCAGTACTCTGTACAATGAGCAGTTCTTC.

The chain carries TRBV4-2 and TRBJ1-1; D possibly corresponds to TRBD1 (5 bases). Germline CDR1 reads LGHNA; CDR2 reads YNFKEQ. V was shortened by 1 base and J by 0 bases, with 9 bases between the two germline ends. The CDR3 spans 15 residues. CDR3 sequence: CASSQVVRVNTEAFF. The CDR3 DNA sequence: TGTGCCAGCAGCCAAGTCGTCAGGGTGAACACTGAAGCTTTCTTT.

This chain links TRBV27 with TRBJ2-3; 8 bases map to TRBD2. V lost 5 bases, J lost 1 base, and 2 bases stayed unmatched. Germline values: CDR1 MNHEY, CDR2 SMNVEV (reference sequence). There are 14 residues in the CDR3. The CDR3 region has the DNA TGTGCCAGCAGTCAAGCGGGGGGCACAGATACGCAGTATTTT. Amino acids: CASSQAGGTDTQYF.

The rearrangement joins TRBV2 to TRBJ2-3; the match to TRBD2 covers 12 bases. This CDR3 region has 15 residues. The junction had 9 bases not matched to a gene; V was cut back by 7 bases and J by 7 bases. Germline V CDR1 and CDR2: SNHLY, FYNNEI. The CDR3 bases are TGTGCCAGCAACCTAGCGGGGGGGCAGGTAAATACGCAGTATTTT. Translated, it gives CASNLAGGQVNTQYF.

The chain carries TRBV14 and TRBJ2-7, with a weak D call TRBD2 (7 bases). CDR1 SGHDN and CDR2 FVKESK come from the germline V gene. Trimming cost V 6 bases and J 6 bases, with 15 bases left between them. The CDR3 loop spans 13 amino acids. The CDR3 sequence: CASSRNGGREQYF. CDR3 DNA sequence: TGTGCCAGCAGTCGAAACGGGGGGCGCGAGCAGTACTTC.

The J gene is TRBJ2-7, the V gene TRBV19; 9 nucleotides agree with TRBD1. This CDR3 spans 16 amino acids. Germline CDR1 is LNHDA and CDR2 is SQIVND (reference sequence). Trimming at V came to 5 bases and at J to 2 bases, leaving 10 bases not matched to a gene. The CDR3 loop is CASSPQGTGRPYEQYF. The CDR3 nucleotides read TGTGCCAGTAGTCCCCAAGGGACAGGGCGACCCTACGAGCAGTACTTC.

Only one count was recorded for this clone. This chain connects TRBV7-2 to TRBJ2-7, with 8 bases fitting TRBD2. J lost 3 bases, V lost 4 bases, and 11 bases had no gene match. The CDR3 spans 16 residues. CDR1 is SGHTA, CDR2 FQGNSA, per germline. The CDR3 DNA follows: TGTGCCAGCAGCTCAGGATCGGCGGGGGGTTTCTACGAGCAGTACTTC. Residues: CASSSGSAGGFYEQYF.

The J gene is TRBJ2-7, the V gene TRBV7-6, with 11 bases lining up with TRBD1. CDR1 is SGHVS, CDR2 FNYEAQ, per germline. The CDR3 has 15 amino acids. The J segment lost 4 bases and the V segment lost 5 bases, leaving 7 bases of the junction unmatched. The CDR3 nucleotides read TGTGCCAGCAGCCCGGGGACAGGGGGTTTTTACGAGCAGTACTTC. Translated, it gives CASSPGTGGFYEQYF.

This chain uses TRBV7-8 with TRBJ1-1, with D unresolved. Trimming removed 4 bases at V and 1 base at J, with 19 bases between. Germline CDR1 is SGHVS and CDR2 is FQNEAQ. The CDR3 loop spans 17 amino acids. CDR3 protein: CASSSPERDLWNTEAFF. The CDR3 nucleotides are TGTGCCAGCAGCTCCCCTGAGAGGGATCTTTGGAACACTGAAGCTTTCTTT.

This chain connects TRBV28 to TRBJ2-1; 8 nucleotides agree with TRBD1. The V gene's germline CDR1 is MDHEN and CDR2 SYDVKM. Germline trimming cut 6 bases from V and 6 bases from J; bases unmatched to any gene: 16. There are 17 residues in the CDR3. The CDR3 DNA follows: TGTGCCAGCAGGGGATTTAAGGACAGGGCCTCATCCAATGAGCAGTTCTTC. Translating gives CASRGFKDRASSNEQFF.

Here the CDR3 reads CASSQGGAEKNIQYF. The CDR3, as DNA: TGTGCCAGCAGCCAAGGCGGGGCCGAGAAAAACATTCAGTACTTC. The chain carries TRBV3-1 (or the pseudogene TRBV3-2) and TRBJ2-4; TRBD2 might be the D (6 bases). The ends were cut back, 1 base at V and 4 bases at J, with 11 bases in the middle. CDR1 and CDR2 (germline): LGHDT, YNNKEL (reference sequence). The CDR3 is 15 amino acids.

The chain joins TRBV24-1 to TRBJ2-3, with 7 bases lining up with TRBD1. V lost 3 bases and J lost 0; bases outside the gene matches: 5. The CDR3 has 16 residues. Germline values: CDR1 KGHDR, CDR2 SFDVKD. For the CDR3, the DNA is TGTGCCACCAGTGATCCAGGGGGAAGGAGCACAGATACGCAGTATTTT. Protein sequence: CATSDPGGRSTDTQYF.

The CDR3: CASSLTGGTNYNEQFF. CDR3 nucleotides: TGTGCCAGCAGTTTAACCGGGGGGACCAACTACAATGAGCAGTTCTTC. The chain couples TRBV27 to TRBJ2-1; 7 nucleotides match TRBD2. Germline V gene data show CDR1 as MNHEY and CDR2 as SMNVEV (reference sequence). The CDR3 contains 16 residues. Trimming removed 2 bases from V and 3 bases from J; junction bases left unmatched: 7.

This clone occurred once. The chain recombines TRBV28 with TRBJ2-7, with TRBD2 identical over 14 bases. CDR3 length: 15 residues. From germline, CDR1 is MDHEN and CDR2 SYDVKM. V shed 5 bases and J 7 bases; nucleotides not matched to a gene: 7. This chain's CDR3 is CASSRLAGGAGEQYF. DNA for the CDR3: TGTGCCAGCAGTCGACTAGCGGGAGGGGCTGGAGAGCAGTACTTC.

To note about this clone: Additional DNA sequences in this sample encode the identical CDR3. The genes are TRBV5-1 and TRBJ2-5; 8 bases match TRBD1. CDR3 length equals 13 residues. V lost 5 bases, J lost 2 bases, and 2 bases stayed unmatched. From germline, CDR1 is SGHRS and CDR2 YFSETQ. In DNA form, the CDR3 reads TGCGCCAGCAGTTGGACAGGGCAAGAGACCCAGTACTTC. This sequence encodes CASSWTGQETQYF.

This chain uses TRBV7-8 with TRBJ1-1; 7 bases line up with TRBD1. CDR1 is SGHVS and CDR2 is FQNEAQ in the germline V gene. Unmatched junction bases numbered 6, after V lost 4 bases and J lost 4 bases. This CDR3 comprises 14 residues. The DNA for the CDR3 is TGTGCCAGCAGCTGGGAAGGGACAGCCACTGAAGCTTTCTTT. Residues: CASSWEGTATEAFF.

This clone was found a few times. This chain joins TRBV14 and TRBJ1-6, with D perhaps matching TRBD1 (5 bases). Germline-derived CDR1 and CDR2 are SGHDN and FVKESK. The CDR3 is 15 residues long. V was trimmed by 0 bases and J by 7 bases, leaving 10 bases between them. As DNA, the CDR3 is TGTGCCAGCAGCCAAGAAGGGGCCCCGAATTCACCCCTCCACTTT. Translating gives CASSQEGAPNSPLHF.

This clone was seen only once. The CDR3 DNA reads TGTGCCAGCAGCTCCAGTCAACCGGGGTGGCGGGGTGGCTACACCTTC. Its translation: CASSSSQPGWRGGYTF. The chain recombines TRBV28 with TRBJ1-2; D unclear. V lost 6 bases and J 7 bases, leaving 24 bases between the germline ends. The CDR3 spans 16 residues. Germline CDR1 and CDR2: MDHEN and SYDVKM.

For this clone: This sample also contains other DNA sequences that code for the same CDR3. CDR3 amino acids: CASSQAGVYEQYF. The CDR3 DNA follows: TGTGCCAGCAGCCAAGCGGGTGTCTACGAGCAGTACTTC. The chain couples TRBV4-2 to TRBJ2-7; D is undetermined. V dropped 1 base and J dropped 3 bases, with 7 bases sitting between them. Looked up from germline, CDR1 is LGHNA and CDR2 is YNFKEQ. There are 13 residues in the CDR3.

This clone was observed a single time. In DNA form, the CDR3 reads TGTGCCAGCAGTTACTCTACCTCCAGGGGACAGTCGGCAACTAATGAAAAACTGTTTTTT. This sequence encodes CASSYSTSRGQSATNEKLFF. The gene calls are TRBV6-2 or TRBV6-3 and TRBJ1-4; 7 bases fit TRBD1. Germline assignment: CDR1 MNHEY and CDR2 SVGEGT. The CDR3 has 20 amino acids. Trimming removed 0 bases from V and 0 bases from J; junction bases left unmatched: 13.

The V call is TRBV11-3, the J call TRBJ2-1; 9 bases are a match to TRBD2. Germline V gene sequence: CDR1 SGHNT, CDR2 YENEEA. V shed 5 bases and J 4 bases; nucleotides not matched to a gene: 9. CDR3 length equals 16 residues. The CDR3 coding sequence is TGTGCCAGCAGCCCTCGAGGGACTAGCAATTACAATGAGCAGTTCTTC. Encoded protein: CASSPRGTSNYNEQFF.

V and J are TRBV6-4 and TRBJ1-1; D unresolved. CDR3 length equals 14 residues. Germline V lookup: CDR1 MRHNA, CDR2 SNTAGT. Trimming removed 6 bases from V and 1 base from J, with 12 bases in between. The chain's CDR3 is CASRIMRGNTEAFF. The CDR3, as DNA: TGTGCCAGCAGGATTATGCGGGGGAACACTGAAGCTTTCTTT.